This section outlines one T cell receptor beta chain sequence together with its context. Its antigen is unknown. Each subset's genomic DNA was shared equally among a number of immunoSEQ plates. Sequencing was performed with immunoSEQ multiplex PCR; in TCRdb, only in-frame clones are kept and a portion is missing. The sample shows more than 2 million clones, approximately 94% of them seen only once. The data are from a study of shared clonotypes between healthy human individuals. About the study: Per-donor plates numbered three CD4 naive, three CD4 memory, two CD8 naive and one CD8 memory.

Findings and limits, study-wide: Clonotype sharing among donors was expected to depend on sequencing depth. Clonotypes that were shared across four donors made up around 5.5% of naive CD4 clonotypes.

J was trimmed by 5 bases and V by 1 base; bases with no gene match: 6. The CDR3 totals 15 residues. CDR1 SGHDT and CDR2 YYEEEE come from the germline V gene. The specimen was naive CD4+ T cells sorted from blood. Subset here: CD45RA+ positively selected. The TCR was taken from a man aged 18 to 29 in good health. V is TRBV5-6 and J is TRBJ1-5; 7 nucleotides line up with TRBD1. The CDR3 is CASSLSQGIHQPQHF. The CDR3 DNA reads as TGTGCCAGCAGCTTGTCACAGGGGATCCATCAGCCCCAGCATTTT. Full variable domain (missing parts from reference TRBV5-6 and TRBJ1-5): DAGVTQSPTHLIKTRGQQVTLRCSPKSGHDTVSWYQQALGQGPQFIFQYYEEEERQRGNFPDRFSGHQFPNYSSELNVNALLLGDSALYLCASSLSQGIHQPQHFGDGTRLSIL.